The 2 T cell receptor beta chains reported below all come from one sample, sequenced in a study of technical replicates of blood from a handful of donors. Sequencing was performed with immunoSEQ multiplex PCR; in TCRdb, only in-frame clones are kept and a portion is missing. The top ten clones hold approximately 0.37% of a sample with approximately 99,000 clones, about 96% of them seen once. The specimen sequenced was T cells isolated from PBMCs. The receptor set was obtained from a human donor in good health.

This chain joins TRBV10-2 and TRBJ2-1; TRBD1 agrees at 10 bases. Trimming cost V 8 bases and J 5 bases; bases outside gene matches: 6. Germline V gene data show CDR1 as WSHSY and CDR2 as SAAADI. The CDR3 is made up of 14 amino acids. The CDR3 sequence is CASEWTGGDNEQFF. The DNA of the CDR3 is TGCGCCAGCGAGTGGACAGGGGGGGACAATGAGCAGTTCTTC.

This clone came up once. V is TRBV2 and J is TRBJ1-1; 7 bases align to TRBD1. CDR1 is SNHLY, CDR2 FYNNEI, per germline. The CDR3 covers 19 residues. The V segment lost 7 bases and the J segment 1 base; nucleotides outside the gene matches: 21. CDR3 DNA: TGTGCCAGCAAGAGATGGAGGGGACAGACACCGGTCCGGAACACTGAAGCTTTCTTT. Protein: CASKRWRGQTPVRNTEAFF.